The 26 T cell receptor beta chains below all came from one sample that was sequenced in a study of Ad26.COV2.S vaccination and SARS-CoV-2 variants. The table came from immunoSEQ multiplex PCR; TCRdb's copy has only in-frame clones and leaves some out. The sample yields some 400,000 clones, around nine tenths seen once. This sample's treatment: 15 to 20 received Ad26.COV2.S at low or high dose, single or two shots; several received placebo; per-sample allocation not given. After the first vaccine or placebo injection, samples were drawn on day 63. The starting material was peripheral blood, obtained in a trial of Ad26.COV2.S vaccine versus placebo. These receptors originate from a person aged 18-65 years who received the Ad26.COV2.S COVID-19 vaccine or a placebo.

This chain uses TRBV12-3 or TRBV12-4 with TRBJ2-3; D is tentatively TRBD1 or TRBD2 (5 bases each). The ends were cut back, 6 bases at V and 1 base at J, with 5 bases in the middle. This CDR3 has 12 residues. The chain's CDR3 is CASRGGTDTQYF. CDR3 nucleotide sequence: TGTGCCAGCAGGGGGGGCACAGATACGCAGTATTTT.

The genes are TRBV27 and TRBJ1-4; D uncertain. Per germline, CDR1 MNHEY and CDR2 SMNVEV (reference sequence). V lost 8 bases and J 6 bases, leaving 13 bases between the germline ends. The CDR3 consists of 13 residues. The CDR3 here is CASASLMDEKLFF. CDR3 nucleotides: TGTGCCAGCGCCTCGTTGATGGATGAAAAACTGTTTTTT.

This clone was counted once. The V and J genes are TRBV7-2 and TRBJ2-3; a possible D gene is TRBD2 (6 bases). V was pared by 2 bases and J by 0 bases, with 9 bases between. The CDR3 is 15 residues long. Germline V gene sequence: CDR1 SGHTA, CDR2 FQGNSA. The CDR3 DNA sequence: TGTGCCAGCAGCTTAATAGCGGCTAGCACAGATACGCAGTATTTT. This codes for CASSLIAASTDTQYF.

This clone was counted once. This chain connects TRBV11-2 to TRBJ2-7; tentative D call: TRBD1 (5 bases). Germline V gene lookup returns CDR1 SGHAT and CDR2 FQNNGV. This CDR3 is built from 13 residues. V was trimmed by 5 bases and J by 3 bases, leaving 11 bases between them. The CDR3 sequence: CASSQGTYYEQYF. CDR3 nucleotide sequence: TGTGCCAGCAGCCAGGGAACCTACTACGAGCAGTACTTC.

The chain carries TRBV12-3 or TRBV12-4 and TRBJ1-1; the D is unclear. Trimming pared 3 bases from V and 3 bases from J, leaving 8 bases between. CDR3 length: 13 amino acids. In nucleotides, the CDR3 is TGTGCCAGCAGTTTTAAGAGGTACACTGAAGCTTTCTTT. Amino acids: CASSFKRYTEAFF.

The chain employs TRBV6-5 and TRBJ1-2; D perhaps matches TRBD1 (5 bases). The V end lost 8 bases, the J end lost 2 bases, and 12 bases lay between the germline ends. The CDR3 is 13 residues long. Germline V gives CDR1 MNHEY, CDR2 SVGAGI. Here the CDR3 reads CASQERGNYGYTF. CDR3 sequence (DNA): TGTGCCAGCCAAGAACGGGGGAACTATGGCTACACCTTC.

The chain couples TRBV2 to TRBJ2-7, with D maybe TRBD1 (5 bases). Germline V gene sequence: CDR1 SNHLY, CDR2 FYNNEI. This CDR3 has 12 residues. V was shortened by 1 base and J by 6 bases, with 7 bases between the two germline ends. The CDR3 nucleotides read TGTGCCAGCAGTGAAGAAGGGGTCGAGCAGTACTTC. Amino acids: CASSEEGVEQYF.

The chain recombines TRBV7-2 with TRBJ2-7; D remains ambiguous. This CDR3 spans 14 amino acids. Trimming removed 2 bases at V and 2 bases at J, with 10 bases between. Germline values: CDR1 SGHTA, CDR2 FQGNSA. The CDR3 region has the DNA TGTGCCAGCAGCTTAAACGGACGGGCCTACGAGCAGTACTTC. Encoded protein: CASSLNGRAYEQYF.

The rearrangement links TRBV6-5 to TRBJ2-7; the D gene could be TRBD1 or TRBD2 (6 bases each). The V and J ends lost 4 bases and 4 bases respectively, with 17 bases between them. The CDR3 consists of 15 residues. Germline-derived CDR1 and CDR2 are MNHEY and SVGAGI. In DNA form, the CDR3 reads TGTGCCAGCAGTTCCCAGAGTGGAGGGGGATACGAGCAGTACTTC. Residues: CASSSQSGGGYEQYF.

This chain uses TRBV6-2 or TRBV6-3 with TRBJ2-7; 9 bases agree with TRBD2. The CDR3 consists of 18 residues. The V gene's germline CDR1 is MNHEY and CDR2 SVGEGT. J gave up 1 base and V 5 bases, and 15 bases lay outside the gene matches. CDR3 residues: CASSHTALASGISYEQYF. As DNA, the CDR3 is TGTGCCAGCAGTCATACGGCCCTAGCTAGCGGGATTTCCTACGAGCAGTACTTC.

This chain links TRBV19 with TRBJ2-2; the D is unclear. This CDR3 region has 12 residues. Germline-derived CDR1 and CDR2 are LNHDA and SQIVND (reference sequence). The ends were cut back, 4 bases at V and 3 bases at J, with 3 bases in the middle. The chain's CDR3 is CASSTHTGELFF. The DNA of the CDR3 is TGTGCCAGTAGTACCCACACCGGGGAGCTGTTTTTT.

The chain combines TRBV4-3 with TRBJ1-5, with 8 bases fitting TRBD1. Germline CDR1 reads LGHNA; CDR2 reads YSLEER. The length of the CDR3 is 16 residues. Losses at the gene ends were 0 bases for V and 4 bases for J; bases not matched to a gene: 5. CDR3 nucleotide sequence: TGCGCCAGCAGCCAAGAATTCACAGGGGGTAATCAGCCCCAGCATTTT. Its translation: CASSQEFTGGNQPQHF.

The CDR3 loop is CASRSQGGRTDTQYF. In nucleotides, the CDR3 is TGTGCCAGCAGATCCCAGGGGGGGCGGACAGATACGCAGTATTTT. The chain carries TRBV6-6 and TRBJ2-3, with D perhaps TRBD1 or TRBD2 (7 bases each). V was trimmed by 6 bases and J by 3 bases, leaving 16 bases between them. The V gene's germline CDR1 is MNHNY and CDR2 SVGAGI (reference sequence). The CDR3 is 15 amino acids.

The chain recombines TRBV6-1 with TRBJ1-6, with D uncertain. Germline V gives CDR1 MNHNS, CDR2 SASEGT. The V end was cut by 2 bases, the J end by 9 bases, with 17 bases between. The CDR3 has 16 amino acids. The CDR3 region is CASSENFTRARSPLHF. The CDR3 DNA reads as TGTGCCAGCAGTGAAAACTTTACTAGGGCGCGTTCACCCCTCCACTTT.

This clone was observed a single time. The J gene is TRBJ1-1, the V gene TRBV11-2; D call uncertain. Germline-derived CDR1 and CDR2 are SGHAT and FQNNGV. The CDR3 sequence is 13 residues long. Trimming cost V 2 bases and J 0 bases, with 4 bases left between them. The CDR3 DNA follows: TGTGCCAGCAGCTTAAGTCTGAACACTGAAGCTTTCTTT. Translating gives CASSLSLNTEAFF.

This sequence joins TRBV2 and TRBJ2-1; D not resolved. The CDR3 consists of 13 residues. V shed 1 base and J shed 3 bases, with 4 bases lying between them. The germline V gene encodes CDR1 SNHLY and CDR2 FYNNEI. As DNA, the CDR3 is TGTGCCAGCAGTGAAGATGGCTACAATGAGCAGTTCTTC. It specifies CASSEDGYNEQFF.

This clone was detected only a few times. For the CDR3, the DNA is TGTGCCAGCAGCCCCCAAGGCGGGCTCTACAATGAGCAGTTCTTC. This encodes CASSPQGGLYNEQFF. The V call is TRBV9, the J call TRBJ2-1, with a weak D call TRBD2 (5 bases). V lost 4 bases and J 3 bases, leaving 14 bases between the germline ends. The CDR3 length is 15 residues. In germline, CDR1 is SGDLS, CDR2 YYNGEE.

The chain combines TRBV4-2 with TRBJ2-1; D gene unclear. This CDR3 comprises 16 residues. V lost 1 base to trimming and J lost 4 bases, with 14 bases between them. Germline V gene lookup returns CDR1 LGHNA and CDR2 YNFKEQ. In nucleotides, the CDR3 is TGTGCCAGCAGCCAAGGTCGGCAAAGGCCATACAATGAGCAGTTCTTC. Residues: CASSQGRQRPYNEQFF.

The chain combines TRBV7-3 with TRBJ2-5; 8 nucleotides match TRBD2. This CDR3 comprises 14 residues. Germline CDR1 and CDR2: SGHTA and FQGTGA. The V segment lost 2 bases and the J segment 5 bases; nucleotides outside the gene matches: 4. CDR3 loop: CASSLAGGEETQYF. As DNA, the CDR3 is TGTGCCAGCAGCTTAGCGGGGGGCGAGGAGACCCAGTACTTC.

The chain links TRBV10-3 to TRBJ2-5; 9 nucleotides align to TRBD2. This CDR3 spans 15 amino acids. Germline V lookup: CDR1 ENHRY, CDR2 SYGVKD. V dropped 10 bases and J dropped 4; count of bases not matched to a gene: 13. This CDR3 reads CASAAVAGAAETQYF. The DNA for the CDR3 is TGTGCCAGCGCCGCAGTAGCGGGAGCAGCAGAGACCCAGTACTTC.

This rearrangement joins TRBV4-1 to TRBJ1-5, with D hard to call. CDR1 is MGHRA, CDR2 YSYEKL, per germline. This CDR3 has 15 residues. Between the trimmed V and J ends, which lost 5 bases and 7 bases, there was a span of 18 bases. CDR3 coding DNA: TGCGCCAGCAGCGAGTCGCAGGTACGGCGACAGCCCCAGCATTTT. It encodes CASSESQVRRQPQHF.

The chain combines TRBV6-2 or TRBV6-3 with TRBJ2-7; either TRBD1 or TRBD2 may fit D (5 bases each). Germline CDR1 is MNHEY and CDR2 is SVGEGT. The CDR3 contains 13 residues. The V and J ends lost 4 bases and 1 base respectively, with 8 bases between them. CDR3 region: CASSWGRSYEQYF. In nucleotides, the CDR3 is TGTGCCAGCAGTTGGGGACGGTCCTACGAGCAGTACTTC.

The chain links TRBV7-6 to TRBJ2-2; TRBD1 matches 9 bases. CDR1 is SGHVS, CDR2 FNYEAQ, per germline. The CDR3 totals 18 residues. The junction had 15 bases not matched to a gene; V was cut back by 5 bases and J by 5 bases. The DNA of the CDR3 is TGTGCCAGCAGCCACACTAAATCAGGACAGGGGTGGACCGGGGAGCTGTTTTTT. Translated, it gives CASSHTKSGQGWTGELFF.

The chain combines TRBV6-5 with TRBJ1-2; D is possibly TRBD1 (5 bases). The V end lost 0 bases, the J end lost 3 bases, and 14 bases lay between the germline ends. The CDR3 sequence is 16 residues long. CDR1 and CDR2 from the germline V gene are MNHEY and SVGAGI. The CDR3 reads CASSYSKGAGYYGYTF. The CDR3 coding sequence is TGTGCCAGCAGTTACTCGAAAGGGGCAGGGTACTATGGCTACACCTTC.

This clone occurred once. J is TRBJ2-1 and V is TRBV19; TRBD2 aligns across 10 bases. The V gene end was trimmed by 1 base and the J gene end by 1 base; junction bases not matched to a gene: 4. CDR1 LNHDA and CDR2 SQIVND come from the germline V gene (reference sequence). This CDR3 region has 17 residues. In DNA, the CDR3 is TGTGCCAGTAGTATAGGGCTAGCGGGAGAATCCTACAATGAGCAGTTCTTC. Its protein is CASSIGLAGESYNEQFF.

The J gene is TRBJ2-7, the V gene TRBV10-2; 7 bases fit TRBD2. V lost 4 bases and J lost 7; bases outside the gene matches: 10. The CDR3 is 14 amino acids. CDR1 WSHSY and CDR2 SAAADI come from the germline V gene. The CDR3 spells CASSVAGLRREQYF. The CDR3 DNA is TGCGCCAGCAGTGTGGCGGGACTAAGGAGGGAGCAGTACTTC.